This TCR beta chain was sequenced for a study of shared clonotypes between healthy human individuals. General observations from the study: It was only blood that was sampled, and tissue repertoires likely differ. Represented diversity, genetic and exposure-history alike, was limited by few donors.

The method was immunoSEQ multiplex PCR; TCRdb's version includes in-frame clones alone and lacks a portion of them. The sample includes around 2.1 million clones, around 93% seen only once; the top ten take around 1.7%. V was cut by 5 bases and J by 9 bases, with 8 bases left in between. CDR1 is SEHNR and CDR2 is FQNEAQ in the germline V gene (reference sequence). This CDR3 is built from 11 residues. As regards this clone: What it binds is unknown.

Naive CD8 cells were CD45RO-negative, positively selected for CCR7, excluding terminally differentiated effector memory CD45RA+ cells. Every donor was a Caucasian adult from Nashville, Tennessee. This clonotype was sampled from a young man in good health. Some clones in this sample may be carry-over from other donors' samples. Sequencing was performed on naive CD8+ T cells from PBMCs. V is TRBV7-9 and J is TRBJ2-1; TRBD2 is a possible D gene (6 bases). The CDR3 protein is CASSPGGEQFF. In nucleotides, the CDR3 is TGTGCCAGCAGCCCCGGGGGTGAGCAGTTCTTC.